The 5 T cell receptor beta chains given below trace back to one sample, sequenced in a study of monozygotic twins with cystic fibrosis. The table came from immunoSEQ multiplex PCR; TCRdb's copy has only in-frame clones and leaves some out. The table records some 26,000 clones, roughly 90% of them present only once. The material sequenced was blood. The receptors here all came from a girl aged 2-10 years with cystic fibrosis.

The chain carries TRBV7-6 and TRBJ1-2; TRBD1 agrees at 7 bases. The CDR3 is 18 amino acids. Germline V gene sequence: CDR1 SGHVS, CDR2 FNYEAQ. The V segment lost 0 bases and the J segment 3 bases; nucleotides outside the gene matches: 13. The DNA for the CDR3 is TGTGCCAGCAGCTTAGCCACCGAACAGGGGCCATGGGACTATGGCTACACCTTC. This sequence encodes CASSLATEQGPWDYGYTF.

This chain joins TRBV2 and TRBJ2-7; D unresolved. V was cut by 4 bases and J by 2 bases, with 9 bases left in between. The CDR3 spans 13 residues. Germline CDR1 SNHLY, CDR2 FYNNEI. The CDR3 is CASSVLQTYEQYF. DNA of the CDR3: TGTGCCAGCAGTGTTTTGCAGACCTACGAGCAGTACTTC.

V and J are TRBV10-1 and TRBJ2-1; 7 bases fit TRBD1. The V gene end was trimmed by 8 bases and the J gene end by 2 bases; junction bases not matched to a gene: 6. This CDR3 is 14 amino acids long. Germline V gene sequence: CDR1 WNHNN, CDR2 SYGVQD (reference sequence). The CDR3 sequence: CASAPGTAYNEQFF. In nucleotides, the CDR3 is TGCGCCAGCGCTCCCGGGACAGCCTACAATGAGCAGTTCTTC.

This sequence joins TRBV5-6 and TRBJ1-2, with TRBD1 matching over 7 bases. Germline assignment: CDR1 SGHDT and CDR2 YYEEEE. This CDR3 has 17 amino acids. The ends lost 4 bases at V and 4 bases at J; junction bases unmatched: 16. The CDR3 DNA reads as TGTGCCAGCAGCCAAGACAGGGCTATGACTCCTCGCTATGGCTACACCTTC. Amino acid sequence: CASSQDRAMTPRYGYTF.

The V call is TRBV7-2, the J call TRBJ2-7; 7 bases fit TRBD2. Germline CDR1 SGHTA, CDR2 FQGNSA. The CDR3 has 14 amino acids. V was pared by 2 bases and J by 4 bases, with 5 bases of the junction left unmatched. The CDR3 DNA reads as TGTGCCAGCAGCTTAAGCGGGGAGACGTACGAGCAGTACTTC. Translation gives CASSLSGETYEQYF.